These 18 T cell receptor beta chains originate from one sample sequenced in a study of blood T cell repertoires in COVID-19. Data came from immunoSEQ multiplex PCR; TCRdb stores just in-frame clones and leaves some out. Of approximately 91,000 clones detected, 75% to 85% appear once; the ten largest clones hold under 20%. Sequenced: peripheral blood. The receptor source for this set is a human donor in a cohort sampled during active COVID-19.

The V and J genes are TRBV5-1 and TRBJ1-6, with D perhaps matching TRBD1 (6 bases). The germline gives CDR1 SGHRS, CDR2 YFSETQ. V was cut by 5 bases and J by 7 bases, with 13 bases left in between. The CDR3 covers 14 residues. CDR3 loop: CASRQDSGNSPLHF. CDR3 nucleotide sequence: TGCGCCAGCAGACAGGACAGCGGAAATTCACCCCTCCACTTT.

The DNA for the CDR3 is TGCGCCAGCAGCTTGAGGGTGTTAGAGGGAGAGACCCAGTACTTC. It is translated as CASSLRVLEGETQYF. The chain couples TRBV5-1 to TRBJ2-5; D is possibly TRBD2 (5 bases). The germline gives CDR1 SGHRS, CDR2 YFSETQ. With 1 base removed from V and 4 bases from J, the gap between germline ends came to 14 bases. The CDR3 has 15 residues.

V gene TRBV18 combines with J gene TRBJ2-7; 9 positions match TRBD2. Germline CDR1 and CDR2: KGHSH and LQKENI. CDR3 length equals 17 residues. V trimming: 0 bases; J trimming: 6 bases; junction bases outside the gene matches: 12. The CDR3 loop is CASSPPRQAGGTGEQYF. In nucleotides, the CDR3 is TGTGCCAGCTCACCACCGAGACAAGCGGGAGGAACGGGCGAGCAGTACTTC.

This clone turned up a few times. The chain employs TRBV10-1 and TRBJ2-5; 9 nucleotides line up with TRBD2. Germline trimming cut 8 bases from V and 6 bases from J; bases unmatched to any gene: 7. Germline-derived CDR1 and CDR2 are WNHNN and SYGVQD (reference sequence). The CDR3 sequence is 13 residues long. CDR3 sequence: CASGTSRGKTQYF. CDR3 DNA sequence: TGCGCCAGCGGGACTAGCCGGGGAAAGACCCAGTACTTC.

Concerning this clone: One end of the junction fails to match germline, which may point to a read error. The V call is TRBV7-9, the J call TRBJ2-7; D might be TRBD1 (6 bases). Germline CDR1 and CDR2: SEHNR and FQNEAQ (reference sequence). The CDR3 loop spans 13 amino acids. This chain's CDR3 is CASSSTSGDKENF. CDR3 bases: TGTGCCAGCAGCTCTACCTCAGGGGATAAGGAGAACTTC.

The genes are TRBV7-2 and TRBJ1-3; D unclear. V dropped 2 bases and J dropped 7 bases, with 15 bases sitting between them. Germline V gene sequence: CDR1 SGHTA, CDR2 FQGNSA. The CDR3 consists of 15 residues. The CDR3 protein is CASSLTRPPGNTIYF. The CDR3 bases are TGTGCCAGCAGCTTAACAAGACCCCCCGGGAACACCATATATTTT.

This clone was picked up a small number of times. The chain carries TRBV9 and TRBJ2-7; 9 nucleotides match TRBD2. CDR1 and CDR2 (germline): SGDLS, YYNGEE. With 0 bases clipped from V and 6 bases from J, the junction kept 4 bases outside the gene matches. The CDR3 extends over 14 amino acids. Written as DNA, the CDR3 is TGTGCCAGCAGCGTAGATCCGCGGGAGGGCGAGCAGTACTTC. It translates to CASSVDPREGEQYF.

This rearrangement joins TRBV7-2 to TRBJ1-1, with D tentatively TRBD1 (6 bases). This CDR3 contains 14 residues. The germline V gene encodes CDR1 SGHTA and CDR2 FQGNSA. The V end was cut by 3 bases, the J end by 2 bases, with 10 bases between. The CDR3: CASSFRGINTEAFF. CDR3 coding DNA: TGTGCCAGCAGCTTCAGGGGTATAAACACTGAAGCTTTCTTT.

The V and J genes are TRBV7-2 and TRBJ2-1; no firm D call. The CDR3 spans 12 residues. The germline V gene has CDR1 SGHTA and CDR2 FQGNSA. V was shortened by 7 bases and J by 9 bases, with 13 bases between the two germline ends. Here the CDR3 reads CASTRPFSEQFF. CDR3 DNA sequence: TGTGCCAGCACTCGCCCCTTTAGTGAGCAGTTCTTC.

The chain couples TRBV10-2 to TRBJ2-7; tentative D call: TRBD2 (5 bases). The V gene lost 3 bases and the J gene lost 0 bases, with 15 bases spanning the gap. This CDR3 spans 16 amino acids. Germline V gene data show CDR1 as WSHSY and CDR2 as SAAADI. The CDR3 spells CASSDPGLGASYEQYF. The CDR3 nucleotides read TGCGCCAGCAGTGATCCTGGACTGGGAGCCTCCTACGAGCAGTACTTC.

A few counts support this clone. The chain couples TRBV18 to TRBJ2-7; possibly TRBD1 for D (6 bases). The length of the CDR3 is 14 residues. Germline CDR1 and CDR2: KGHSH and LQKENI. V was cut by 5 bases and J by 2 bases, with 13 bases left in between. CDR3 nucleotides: TGTGCCAGCTCATCCTACCGGGACACCTACGAGCAGTACTTC. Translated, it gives CASSSYRDTYEQYF.

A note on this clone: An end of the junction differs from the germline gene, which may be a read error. CDR3 protein: CASSPRTGPYEQYF. The CDR3 DNA reads TGTGCCAGCTCCCCACGGACAGGGCCCTACGAGCAGTACTTC. The genes are TRBV18 and TRBJ2-7, with 8 bases identical to TRBD1. CDR3 size: 14 residues. Germline loops: CDR1 KGHSH, CDR2 LQKENI. Full variable domain (rest looked up from reference TRBV18 and TRBJ2-7): NAGVMQNPRHLVRRRGQEARLRCSPMKGHSHVYWYRQLPEEGLKFMVYLQKENIIDESGMPKERFSAEFPKEGPSILRIQQVVRGDSAAYFCASSPRTGPYEQYFGPGTRLTVT.

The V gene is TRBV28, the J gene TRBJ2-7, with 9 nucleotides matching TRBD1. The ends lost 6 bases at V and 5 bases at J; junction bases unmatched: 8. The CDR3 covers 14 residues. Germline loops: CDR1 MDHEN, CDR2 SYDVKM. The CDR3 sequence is CASREGQGRNEQYF. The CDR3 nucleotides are TGTGCCAGCAGGGAGGGACAGGGAAGAAACGAGCAGTACTTC.

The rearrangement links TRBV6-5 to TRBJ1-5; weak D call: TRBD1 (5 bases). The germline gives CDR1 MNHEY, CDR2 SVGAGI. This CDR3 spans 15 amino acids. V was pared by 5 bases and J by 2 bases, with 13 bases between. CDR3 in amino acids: CASSLMGLGNQPQHF. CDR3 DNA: TGTGCCAGCAGTCTAATGGGACTGGGCAATCAGCCCCAGCATTTT.

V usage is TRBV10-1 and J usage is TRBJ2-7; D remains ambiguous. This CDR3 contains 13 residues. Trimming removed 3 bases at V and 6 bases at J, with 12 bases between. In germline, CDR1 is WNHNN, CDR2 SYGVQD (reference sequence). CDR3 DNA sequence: TGCGCCAGCAGTGATACGGGTACCCGCGAGCAGTACTTC. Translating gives CASSDTGTREQYF.

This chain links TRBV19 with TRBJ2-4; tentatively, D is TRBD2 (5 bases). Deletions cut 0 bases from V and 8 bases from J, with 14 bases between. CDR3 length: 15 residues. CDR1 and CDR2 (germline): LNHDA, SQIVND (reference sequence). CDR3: CASSIDGSPGDIQYF. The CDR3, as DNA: TGTGCCAGTAGTATAGACGGCTCCCCCGGGGACATTCAGTACTTC.

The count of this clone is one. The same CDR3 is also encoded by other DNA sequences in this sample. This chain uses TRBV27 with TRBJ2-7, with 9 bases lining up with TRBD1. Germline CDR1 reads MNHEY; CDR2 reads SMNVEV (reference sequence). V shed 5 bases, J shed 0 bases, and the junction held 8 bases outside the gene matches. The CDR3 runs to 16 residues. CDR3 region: CASSSLLGQGSYEQYF. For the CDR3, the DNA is TGTGCCAGCAGTAGCCTGTTGGGACAGGGCTCCTACGAGCAGTACTTC.

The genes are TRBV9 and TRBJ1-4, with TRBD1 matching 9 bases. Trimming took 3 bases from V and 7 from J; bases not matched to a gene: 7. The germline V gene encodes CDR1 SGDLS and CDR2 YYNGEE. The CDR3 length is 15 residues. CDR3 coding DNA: TGTGCCAGCAGCGCCCGGGACAGGGAAAGTGAAAAACTGTTTTTT. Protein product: CASSARDRESEKLFF.